This T cell receptor (beta chain) is from a study of regulatory T cells in long-lasting Graves disease. About the research overall: Newly diagnosed Graves' patients had taken antithyroid drugs under 3 months.

Trimming pared 1 base from V and 0 bases from J, leaving 6 bases between. The CDR3 has 14 amino acids. Germline V gene lookup returns CDR1 MNHNS and CDR2 SASEGT. Researchers made TCR beta libraries by using iRepertoire HTBI primers and running Arm-PCR on CDR3 regions. A single record per CDR3 protein comes from TCRdb applying MiXCR to the multiplex PCR reads. The repertoire holds about 240,000 distinct CDR3 sequences, 20% to 25% seen once, with around 13% in the top ten. The time point is: newly diagnosed GD, antithyroid drugs for less than 3 months. The TCR library used RNA extracted from PBMCs. EDTA tubes received 7.5 to 9 milliliters of drawn peripheral blood.

This receptor was taken from a female donor with Graves disease. The input for sequencing was peripheral blood mononuclear cells (PBMCs), taken at new diagnosis, from a patient treated with antithyroid drugs. This chain joins TRBV6-1 and TRBJ1-1; D unclear. Here the CDR3 reads CASSEVWVNTEAFF. The CDR3 bases are TGTGCCAGCAGTGAAGTATGGGTGAACACTGAAGCTTTCTTT.